This T cell receptor (beta chain) came from a study of cytomegalovirus exposure and HLA in healthy donors. For this clone: Its cognate antigen is unknown.

The CDR3 is 16 residues long. Trimming shortened V by 0 bases and J by 1 base, and 12 bases separated the two germline ends. Per germline, CDR1 ENHRY and CDR2 SYGVKD. The PCR ran on 60 Vbeta and 13 Jbeta primers. The protocol was immunoSEQ multiplex PCR, while the TCRdb copy is restricted to in-frame clones and leaves out a portion. The sample contains about 200,000 clones, around 80% of which appear only once. Overall study results and limits: Many donors carried some public TCRs, although rarity characterized most TCR sequences.

The material sequenced was PBMCs. The chain links TRBV10-3 to TRBJ1-1, with D possibly matching TRBD1 (5 bases). The TCR comes from a man aged 18 to 30 in good health and CMV-seronegative. In nucleotides, the CDR3 is TGTGCCATCAGTGAGTCAACAGGTCTCGGGAACACTGAAGCTTTCTTT. Protein product: CAISESTGLGNTEAFF.